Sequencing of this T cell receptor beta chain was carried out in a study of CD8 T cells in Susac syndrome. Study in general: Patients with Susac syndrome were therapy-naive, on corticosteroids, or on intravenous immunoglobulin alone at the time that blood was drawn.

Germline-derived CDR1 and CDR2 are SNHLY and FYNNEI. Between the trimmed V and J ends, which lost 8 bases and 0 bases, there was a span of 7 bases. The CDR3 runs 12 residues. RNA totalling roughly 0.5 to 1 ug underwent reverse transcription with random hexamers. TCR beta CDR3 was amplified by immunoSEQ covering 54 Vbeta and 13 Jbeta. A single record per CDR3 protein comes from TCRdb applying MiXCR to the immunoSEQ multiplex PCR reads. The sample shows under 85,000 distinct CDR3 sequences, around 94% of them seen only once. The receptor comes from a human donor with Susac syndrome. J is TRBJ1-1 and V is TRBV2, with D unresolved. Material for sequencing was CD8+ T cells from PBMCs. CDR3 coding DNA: TGTGCCAGCGGGCGGTTGAACACTGAAGCTTTCTTT. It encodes CASGRLNTEAFF.